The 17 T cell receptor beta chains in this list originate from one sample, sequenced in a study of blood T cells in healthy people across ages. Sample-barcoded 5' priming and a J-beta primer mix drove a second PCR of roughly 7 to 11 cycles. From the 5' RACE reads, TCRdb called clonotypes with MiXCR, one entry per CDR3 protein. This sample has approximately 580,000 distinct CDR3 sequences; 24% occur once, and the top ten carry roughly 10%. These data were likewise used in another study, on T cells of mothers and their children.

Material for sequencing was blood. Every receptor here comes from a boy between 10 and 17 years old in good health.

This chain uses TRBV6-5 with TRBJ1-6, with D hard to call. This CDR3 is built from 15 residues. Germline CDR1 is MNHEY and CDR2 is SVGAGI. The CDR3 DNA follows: TGTGCTACGCAGTTTGCGGGCGGCGACAATTCACCCCTCCACTTT. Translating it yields CATQFAGGDNSPLHF.

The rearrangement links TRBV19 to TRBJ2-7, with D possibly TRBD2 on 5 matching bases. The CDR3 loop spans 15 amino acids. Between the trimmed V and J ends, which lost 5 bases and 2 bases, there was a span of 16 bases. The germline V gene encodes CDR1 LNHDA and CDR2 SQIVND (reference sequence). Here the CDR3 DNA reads TGTGCCAGTAGTCCCCGGGGTAGTCGGCCCTACGAGCAGTACTTC. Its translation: CASSPRGSRPYEQYF. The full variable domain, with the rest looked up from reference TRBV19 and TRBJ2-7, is DGGITQSPKYLFRKEGQNVTLSCEQNLNHDAMYWYRQDPGQGLRLIYYSQIVNDFQKGDIAEGYSVSREKKESFPLTVTSAQKNPTAFYLCASSPRGSRPYEQYFGPGTRLTVT.

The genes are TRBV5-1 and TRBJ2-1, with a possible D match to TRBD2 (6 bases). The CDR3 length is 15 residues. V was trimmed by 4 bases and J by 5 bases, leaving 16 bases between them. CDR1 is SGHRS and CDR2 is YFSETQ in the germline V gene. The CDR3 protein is CASSPSLARDNEQFF. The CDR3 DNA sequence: TGCGCCAGCAGCCCCTCTCTAGCGAGAGACAATGAGCAGTTCTTC.

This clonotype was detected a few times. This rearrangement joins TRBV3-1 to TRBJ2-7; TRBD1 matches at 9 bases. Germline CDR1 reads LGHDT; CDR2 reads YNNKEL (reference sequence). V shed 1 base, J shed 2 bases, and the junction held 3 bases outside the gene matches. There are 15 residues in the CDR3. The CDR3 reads CASSQGTGDTYEQYF. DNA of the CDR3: TGTGCCAGCAGCCAAGGGACAGGGGATACCTACGAGCAGTACTTC.

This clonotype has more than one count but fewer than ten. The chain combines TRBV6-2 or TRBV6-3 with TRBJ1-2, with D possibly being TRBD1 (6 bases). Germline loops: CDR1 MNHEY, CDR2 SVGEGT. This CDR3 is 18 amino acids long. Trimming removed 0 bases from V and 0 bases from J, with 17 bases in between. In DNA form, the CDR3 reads TGTGCCAGCAGTTACTCAAGGACAGCAACACCCACTAACTATGGCTACACCTTC. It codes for CASSYSRTATPTNYGYTF.

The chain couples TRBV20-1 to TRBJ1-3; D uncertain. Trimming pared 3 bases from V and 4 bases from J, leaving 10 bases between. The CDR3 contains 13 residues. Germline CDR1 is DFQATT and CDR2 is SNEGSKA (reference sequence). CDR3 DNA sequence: TGCAGTGCTAGGGGTCCGCTCGGAAACACCATATATTTT. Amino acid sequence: CSARGPLGNTIYF.

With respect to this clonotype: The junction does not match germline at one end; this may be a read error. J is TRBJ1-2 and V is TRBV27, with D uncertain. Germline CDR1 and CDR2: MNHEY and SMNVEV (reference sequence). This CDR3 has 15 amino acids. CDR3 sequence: CASSLSLGFNYGYTF. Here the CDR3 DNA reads TGTGCCAGCAGCTTATCACTTGGGTTCAACTATGGCTACACCTTC.

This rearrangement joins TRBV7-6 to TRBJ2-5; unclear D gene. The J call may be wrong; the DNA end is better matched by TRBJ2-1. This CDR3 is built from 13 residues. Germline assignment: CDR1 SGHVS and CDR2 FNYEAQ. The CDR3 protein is CASSPYSPNEQFF. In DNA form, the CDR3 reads TGTGCCAGCAGCCCCTATTCCCCCAATGAGCAGTTCTTC.

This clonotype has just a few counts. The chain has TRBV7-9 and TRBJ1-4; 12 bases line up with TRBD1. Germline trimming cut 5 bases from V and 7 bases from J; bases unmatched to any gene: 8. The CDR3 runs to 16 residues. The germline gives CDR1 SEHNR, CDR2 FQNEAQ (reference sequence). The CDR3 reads CASSGTGGRRGEKLFF. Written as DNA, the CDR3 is TGTGCCAGCAGCGGGACAGGGGGCAGGAGAGGTGAAAAACTGTTTTTT.

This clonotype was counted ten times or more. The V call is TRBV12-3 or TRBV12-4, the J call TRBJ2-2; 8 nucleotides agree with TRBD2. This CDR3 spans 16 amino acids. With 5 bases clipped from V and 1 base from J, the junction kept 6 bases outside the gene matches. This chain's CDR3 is CASSPFRGGNTGELFF. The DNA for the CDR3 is TGTGCCAGCAGTCCCTTTCGGGGGGGGAACACCGGGGAGCTGTTTTTT.

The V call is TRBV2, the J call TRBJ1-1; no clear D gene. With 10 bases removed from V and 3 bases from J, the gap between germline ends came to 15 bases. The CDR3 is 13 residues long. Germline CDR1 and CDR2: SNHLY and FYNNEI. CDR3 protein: CATQGRLYTEAFF. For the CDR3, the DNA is TGTGCCACCCAAGGCAGGCTCTACACTGAAGCTTTCTTT.

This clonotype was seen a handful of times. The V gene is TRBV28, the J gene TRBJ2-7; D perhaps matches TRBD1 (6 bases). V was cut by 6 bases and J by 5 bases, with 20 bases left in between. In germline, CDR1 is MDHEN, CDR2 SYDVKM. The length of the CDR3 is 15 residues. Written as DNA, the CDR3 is TGTGCCAGCAGGTCCTCACTTAGGGGGATCCACGAGCAGTACTTC. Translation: CASRSSLRGIHEQYF.

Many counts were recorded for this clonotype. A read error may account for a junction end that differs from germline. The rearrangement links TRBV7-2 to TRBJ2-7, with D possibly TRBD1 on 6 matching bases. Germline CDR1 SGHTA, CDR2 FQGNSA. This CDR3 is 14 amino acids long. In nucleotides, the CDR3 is TGCGCCAGCAGCTTGGGCAGGGGATCCTACGAGCAGTACTTC. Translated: CASSLGRGSYEQYF.

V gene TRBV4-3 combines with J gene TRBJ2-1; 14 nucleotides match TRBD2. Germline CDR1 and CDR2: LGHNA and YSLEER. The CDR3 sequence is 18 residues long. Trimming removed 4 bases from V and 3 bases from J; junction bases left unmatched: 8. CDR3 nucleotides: TGCGCCAGCAGCCGGGGACTAGCGGGAGCCCCCTTCTACAATGAGCAGTTCTTC. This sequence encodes CASSRGLAGAPFYNEQFF.

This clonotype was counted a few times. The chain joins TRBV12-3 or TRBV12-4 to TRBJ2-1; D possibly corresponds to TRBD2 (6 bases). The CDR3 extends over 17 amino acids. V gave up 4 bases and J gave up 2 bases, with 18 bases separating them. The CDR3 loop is CASSSWFRGATYNEQFF. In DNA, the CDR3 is TGTGCCAGCAGTTCCTGGTTTCGCGGGGCGACCTACAATGAGCAGTTCTTC.

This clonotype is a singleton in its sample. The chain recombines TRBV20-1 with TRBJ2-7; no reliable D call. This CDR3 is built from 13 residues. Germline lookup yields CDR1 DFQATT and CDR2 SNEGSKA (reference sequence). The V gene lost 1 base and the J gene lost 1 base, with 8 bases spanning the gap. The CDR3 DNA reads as TGCAGTGCTAGAGGTGTAAGTTCCTACGAGCAGTACTTC. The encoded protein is CSARGVSSYEQYF.

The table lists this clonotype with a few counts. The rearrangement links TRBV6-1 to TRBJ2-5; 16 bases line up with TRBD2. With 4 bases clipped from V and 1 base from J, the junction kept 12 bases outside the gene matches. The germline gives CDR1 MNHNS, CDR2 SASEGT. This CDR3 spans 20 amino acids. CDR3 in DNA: TGTGCCAGCAGTGGAAGTTGGGGGACTAGCGGGGGGGCGGGCCAAGAGACCCAGTACTTC. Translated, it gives CASSGSWGTSGGAGQETQYF.